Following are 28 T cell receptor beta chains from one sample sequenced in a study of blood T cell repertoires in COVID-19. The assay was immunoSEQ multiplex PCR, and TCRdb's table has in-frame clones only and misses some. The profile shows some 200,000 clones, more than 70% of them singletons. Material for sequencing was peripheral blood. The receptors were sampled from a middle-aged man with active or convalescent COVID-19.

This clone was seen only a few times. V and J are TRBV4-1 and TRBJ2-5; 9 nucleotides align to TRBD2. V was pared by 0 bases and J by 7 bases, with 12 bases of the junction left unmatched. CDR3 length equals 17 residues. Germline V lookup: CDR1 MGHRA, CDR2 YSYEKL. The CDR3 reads CASSQDSGAGGLGTQYF. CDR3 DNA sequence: TGCGCCAGCAGCCAAGATAGTGGAGCGGGGGGTTTGGGGACCCAGTACTTC.

CDR3 in DNA: TGTGCCAGCAGGTCGGGGGGGATGGGCTCCTACGAGCAGTACTTC. Protein: CASRSGGMGSYEQYF. The chain carries TRBV6-5 and TRBJ2-7; 8 bases line up with TRBD2. The CDR3 is made up of 15 amino acids. CDR1 is MNHEY and CDR2 is SVGAGI in the germline V gene. The trim removed 6 bases at V and 0 bases at J, leaving 7 bases unmatched.

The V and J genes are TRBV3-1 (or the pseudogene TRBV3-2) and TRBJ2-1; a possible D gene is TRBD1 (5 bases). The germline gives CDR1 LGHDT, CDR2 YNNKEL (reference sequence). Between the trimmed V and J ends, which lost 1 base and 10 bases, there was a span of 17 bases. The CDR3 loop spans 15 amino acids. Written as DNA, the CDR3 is TGTGCCAGCAGCCAAGTTGGTATAGGGGAAGGCGAGCAGTTCTTC. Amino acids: CASSQVGIGEGEQFF.

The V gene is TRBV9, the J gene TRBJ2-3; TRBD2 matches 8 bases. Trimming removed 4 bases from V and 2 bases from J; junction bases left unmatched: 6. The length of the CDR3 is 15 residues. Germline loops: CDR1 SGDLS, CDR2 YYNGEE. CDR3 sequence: CASSSTGGNTDTQYF. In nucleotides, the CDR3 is TGTGCCAGCAGCTCCACGGGGGGGAACACAGATACGCAGTATTTT.

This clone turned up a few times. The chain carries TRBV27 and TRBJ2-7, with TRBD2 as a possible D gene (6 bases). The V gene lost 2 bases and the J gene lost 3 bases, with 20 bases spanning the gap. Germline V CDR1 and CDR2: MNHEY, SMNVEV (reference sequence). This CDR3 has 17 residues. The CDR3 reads CASSLTQSDRLDYEQYF. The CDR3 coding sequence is TGTGCCAGCAGTTTAACCCAATCTGACAGACTAGACTACGAGCAGTACTTC.

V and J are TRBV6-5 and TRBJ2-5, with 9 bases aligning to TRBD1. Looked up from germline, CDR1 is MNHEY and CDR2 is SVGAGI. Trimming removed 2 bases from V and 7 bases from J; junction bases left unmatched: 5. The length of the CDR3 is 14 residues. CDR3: CASSYNRGHGTQYF. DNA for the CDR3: TGTGCCAGCAGTTACAACAGGGGGCATGGGACCCAGTACTTC.

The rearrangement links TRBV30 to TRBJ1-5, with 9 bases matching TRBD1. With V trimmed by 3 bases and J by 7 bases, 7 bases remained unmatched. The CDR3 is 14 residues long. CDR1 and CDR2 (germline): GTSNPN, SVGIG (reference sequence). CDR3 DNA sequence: TGTGCCTGGAGCGCTACAGGGGGCGAACAGCCCCAGCATTTT. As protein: CAWSATGGEQPQHF.

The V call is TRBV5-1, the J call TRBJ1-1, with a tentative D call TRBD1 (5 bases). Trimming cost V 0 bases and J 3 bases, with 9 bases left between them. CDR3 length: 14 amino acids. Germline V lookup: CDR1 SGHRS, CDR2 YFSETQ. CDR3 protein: CASSLAWGDTEAFF. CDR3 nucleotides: TGCGCCAGCAGCTTGGCCTGGGGGGACACTGAAGCTTTCTTT.

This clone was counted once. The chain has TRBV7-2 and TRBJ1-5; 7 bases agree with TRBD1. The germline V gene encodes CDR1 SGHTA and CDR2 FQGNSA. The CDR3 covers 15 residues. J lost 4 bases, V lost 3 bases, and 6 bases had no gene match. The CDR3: CASSLTGLRNQPQHF. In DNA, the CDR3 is TGTGCCAGCAGCTTGACAGGGCTTCGGAATCAGCCCCAGCATTTT.

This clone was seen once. The CDR3, as DNA: TGTGCCAGCAGCAGGGGGGGGTCGGCCAAAAACATTCAGTACTTC. It is translated as CASSRGGSAKNIQYF. The rearrangement joins TRBV5-4 to TRBJ2-4; D possibly corresponds to TRBD2 (7 bases). This CDR3 is built from 15 residues. The ends were cut back, 4 bases at V and 1 base at J, with 12 bases in the middle. Germline CDR1 and CDR2: SGHNT and YYREEE (reference sequence).

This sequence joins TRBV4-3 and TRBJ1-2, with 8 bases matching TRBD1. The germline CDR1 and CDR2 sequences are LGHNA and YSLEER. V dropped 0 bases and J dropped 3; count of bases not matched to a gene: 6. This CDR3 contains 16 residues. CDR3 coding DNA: TGCGCCAGCAGCCAAGATCTTCAGGGGGCCTACTATGGCTACACCTTC. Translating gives CASSQDLQGAYYGYTF.

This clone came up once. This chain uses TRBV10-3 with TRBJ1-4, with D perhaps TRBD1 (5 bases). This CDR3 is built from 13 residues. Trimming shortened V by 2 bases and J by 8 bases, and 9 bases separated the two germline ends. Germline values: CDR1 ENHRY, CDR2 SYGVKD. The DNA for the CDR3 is TGTGCCATCAGTGAGGGGGCAGGGGAAAAACTGTTTTTT. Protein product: CAISEGAGEKLFF.

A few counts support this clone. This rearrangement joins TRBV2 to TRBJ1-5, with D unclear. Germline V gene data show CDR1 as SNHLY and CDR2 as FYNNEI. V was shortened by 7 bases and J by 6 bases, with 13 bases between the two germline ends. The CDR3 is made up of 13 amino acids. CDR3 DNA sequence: TGTGCCAGCAATTCACAAGTGGCTCAGCCCCAGCATTTT. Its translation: CASNSQVAQPQHF.

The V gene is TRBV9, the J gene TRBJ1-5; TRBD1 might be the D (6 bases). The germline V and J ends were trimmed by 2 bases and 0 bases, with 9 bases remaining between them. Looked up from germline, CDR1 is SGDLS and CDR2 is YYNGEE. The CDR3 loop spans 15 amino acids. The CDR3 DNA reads TGTGCCAGCAGCGTCTCAGGGGATAGCAATCAGCCCCAGCATTTT. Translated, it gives CASSVSGDSNQPQHF.

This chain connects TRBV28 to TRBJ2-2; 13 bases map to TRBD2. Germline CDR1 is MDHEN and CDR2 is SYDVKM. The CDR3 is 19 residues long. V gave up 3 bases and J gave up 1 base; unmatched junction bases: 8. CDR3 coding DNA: TGTGCCAGCAGTTTCCCCGGACTAGCGGGGGCCCTGAACACCGGGGAGCTGTTTTTT. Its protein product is CASSFPGLAGALNTGELFF.

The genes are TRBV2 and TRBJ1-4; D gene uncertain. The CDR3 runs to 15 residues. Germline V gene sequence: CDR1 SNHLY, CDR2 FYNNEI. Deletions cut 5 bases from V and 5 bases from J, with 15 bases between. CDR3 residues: CASSQERVANEKLFF. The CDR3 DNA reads TGTGCCAGCAGTCAAGAGAGGGTTGCCAATGAAAAACTGTTTTTT.

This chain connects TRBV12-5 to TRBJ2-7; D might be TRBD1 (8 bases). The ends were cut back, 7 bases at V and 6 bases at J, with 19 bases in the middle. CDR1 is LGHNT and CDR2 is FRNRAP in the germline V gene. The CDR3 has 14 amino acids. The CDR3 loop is CASARGQGASEQYF. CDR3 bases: TGTGCTAGTGCGCGGGGGCAGGGGGCCAGCGAGCAGTACTTC.

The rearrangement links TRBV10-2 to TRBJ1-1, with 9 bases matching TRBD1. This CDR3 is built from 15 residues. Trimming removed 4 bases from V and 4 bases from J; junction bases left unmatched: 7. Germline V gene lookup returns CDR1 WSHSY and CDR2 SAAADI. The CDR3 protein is CASSAFTGGFTEAFF. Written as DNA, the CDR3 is TGCGCCAGCAGTGCCTTCACAGGGGGCTTCACTGAAGCTTTCTTT.

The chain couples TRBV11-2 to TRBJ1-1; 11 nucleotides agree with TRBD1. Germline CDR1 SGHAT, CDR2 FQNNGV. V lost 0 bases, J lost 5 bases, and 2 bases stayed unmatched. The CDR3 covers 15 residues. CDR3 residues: CASSLDGTGGTEAFF. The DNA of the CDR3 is TGTGCCAGCAGCTTAGATGGGACAGGGGGAACTGAAGCTTTCTTT.

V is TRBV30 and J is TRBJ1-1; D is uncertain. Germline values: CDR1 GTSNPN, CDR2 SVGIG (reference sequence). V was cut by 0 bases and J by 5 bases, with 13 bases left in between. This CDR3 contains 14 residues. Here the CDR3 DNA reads TGTGCCTGGAGTGTACCCGGGGAAGGTACTGAAGCTTTCTTT. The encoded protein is CAWSVPGEGTEAFF.

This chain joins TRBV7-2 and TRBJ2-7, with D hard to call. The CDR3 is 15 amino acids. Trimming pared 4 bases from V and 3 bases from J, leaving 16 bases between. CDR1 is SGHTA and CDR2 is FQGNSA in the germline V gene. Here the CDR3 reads CASSSRLVDVYEQYF. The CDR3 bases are TGTGCCAGCAGCTCCCGACTGGTGGATGTCTACGAGCAGTACTTC.

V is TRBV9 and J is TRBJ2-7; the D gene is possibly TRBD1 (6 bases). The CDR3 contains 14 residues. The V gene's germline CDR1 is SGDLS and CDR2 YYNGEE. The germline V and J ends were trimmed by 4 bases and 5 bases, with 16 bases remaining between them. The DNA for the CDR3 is TGTGCCAGCAGCCTGGGGGCAGGATGGGACGAGCAGTACTTC. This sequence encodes CASSLGAGWDEQYF.

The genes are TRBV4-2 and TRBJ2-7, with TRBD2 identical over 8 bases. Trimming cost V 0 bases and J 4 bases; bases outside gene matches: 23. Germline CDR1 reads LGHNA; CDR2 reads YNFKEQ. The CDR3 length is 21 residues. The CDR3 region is CASSQDPHRTRGGGGQYEQYF. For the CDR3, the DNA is TGTGCCAGCAGCCAAGATCCTCACAGAACCCGTGGAGGCGGGGGGCAGTACGAGCAGTACTTC.

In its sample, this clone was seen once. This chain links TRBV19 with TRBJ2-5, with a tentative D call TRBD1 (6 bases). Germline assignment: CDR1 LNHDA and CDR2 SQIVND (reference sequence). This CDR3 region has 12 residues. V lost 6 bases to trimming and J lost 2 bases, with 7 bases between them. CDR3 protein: CASRDRQETQYF. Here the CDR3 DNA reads TGTGCCAGTAGAGACAGGCAAGAGACCCAGTACTTC.

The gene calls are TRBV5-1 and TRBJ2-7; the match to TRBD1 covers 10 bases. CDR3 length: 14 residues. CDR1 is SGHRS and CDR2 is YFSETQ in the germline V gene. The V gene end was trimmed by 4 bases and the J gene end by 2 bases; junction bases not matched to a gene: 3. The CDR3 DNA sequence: TGCGCCAGCAGCCCGGGACAGGGGCCCTACGAGCAGTACTTC. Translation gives CASSPGQGPYEQYF. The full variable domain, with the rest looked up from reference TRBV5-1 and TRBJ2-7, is KAGVTQTPRYLIKTRGQQVTLSCSPISGHRSVSWYQQTPGQGLQFLFEYFSETQRNKGNFPGRFSGRQFSNSRSEMNVSTLELGDSALYLCASSPGQGPYEQYFGPGTRLTVT.

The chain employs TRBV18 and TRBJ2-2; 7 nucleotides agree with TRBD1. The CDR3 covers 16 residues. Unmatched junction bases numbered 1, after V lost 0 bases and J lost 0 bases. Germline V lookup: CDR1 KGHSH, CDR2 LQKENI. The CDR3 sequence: CASSPPTGSNTGELFF. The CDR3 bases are TGTGCCAGCTCACCACCGACAGGGTCGAACACCGGGGAGCTGTTTTTT.

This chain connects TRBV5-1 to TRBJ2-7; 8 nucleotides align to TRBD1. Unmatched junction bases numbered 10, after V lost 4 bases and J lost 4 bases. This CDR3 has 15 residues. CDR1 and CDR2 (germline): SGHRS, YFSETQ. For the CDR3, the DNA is TGCGCCAGCAGCGCCGACAGGGGAAATGGATACGAGCAGTACTTC. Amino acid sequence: CASSADRGNGYEQYF.

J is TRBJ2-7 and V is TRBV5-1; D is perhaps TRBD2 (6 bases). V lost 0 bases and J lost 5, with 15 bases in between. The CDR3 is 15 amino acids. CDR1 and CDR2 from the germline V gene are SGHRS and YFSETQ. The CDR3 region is CASSLVPGGSDEQYF. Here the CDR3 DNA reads TGCGCCAGCAGCTTGGTGCCCGGGGGTAGCGACGAGCAGTACTTC.